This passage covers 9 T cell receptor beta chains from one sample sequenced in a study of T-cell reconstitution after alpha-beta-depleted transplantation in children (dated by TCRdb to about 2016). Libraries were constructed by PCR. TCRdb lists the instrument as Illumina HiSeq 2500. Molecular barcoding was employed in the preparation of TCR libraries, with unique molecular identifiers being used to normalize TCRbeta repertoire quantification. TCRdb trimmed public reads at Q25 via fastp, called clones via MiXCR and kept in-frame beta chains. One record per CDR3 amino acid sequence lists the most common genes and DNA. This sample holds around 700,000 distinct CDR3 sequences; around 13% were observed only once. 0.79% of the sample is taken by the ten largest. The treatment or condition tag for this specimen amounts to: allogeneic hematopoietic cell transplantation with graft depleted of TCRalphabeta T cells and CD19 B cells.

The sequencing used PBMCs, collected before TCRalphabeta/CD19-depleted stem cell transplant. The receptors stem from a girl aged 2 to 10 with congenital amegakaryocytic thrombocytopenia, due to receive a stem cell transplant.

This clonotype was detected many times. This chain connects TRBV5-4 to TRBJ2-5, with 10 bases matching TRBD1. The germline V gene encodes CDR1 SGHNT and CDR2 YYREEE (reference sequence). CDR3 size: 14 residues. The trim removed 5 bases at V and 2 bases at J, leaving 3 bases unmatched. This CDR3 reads CASSSGQGQETQYF. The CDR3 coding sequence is TGTGCCAGCAGTTCGGGACAGGGGCAAGAGACCCAGTACTTC. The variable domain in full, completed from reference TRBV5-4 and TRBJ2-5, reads ETGVTQSPTHLIKTRGQQVTLRCSSQSGHNTVSWYQQALGQGPQFIFQYYREEENGRGNFPPRFSGLQFPNYSSELNVNALELDDSALYLCASSSGQGQETQYFGPGTRLLVL.

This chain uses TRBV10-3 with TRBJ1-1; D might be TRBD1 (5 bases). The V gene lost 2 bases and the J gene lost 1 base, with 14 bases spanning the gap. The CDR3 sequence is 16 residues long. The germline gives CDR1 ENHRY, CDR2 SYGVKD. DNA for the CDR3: TGTGCCATCAGTGAGGGACCGGGACTCACGAACACTGAAGCTTTCTTT. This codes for CAISEGPGLTNTEAFF.

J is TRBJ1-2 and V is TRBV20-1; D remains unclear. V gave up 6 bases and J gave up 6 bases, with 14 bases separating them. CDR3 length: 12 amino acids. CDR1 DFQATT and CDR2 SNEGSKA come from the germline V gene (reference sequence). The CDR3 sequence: CSASERPDGYTF. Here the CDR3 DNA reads TGCAGTGCGTCGGAGCGGCCCGATGGCTACACCTTC.

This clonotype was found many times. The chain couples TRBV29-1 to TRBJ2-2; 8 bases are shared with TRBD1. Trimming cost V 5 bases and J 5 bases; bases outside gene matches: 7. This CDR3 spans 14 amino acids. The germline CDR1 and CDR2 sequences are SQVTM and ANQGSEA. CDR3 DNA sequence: TGCAGCGTTCTGACAGGGGCGGGGACCGGGGAGCTGTTTTTT. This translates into CSVLTGAGTGELFF.

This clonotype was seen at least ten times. As DNA, the CDR3 is TGTGCCAGCACTGGAGTAGGGGTTGAGCAGTTCTTC. Its translation: CASTGVGVEQFF. The chain carries TRBV11-2 and TRBJ2-1; a possible D gene is TRBD1 (5 bases). V dropped 7 bases and J dropped 9 bases, with 13 bases sitting between them. The CDR3 spans 12 residues. Germline lookup yields CDR1 SGHAT and CDR2 FQNNGV. The full variable domain, rest sourced from reference TRBV11-2 and TRBJ2-1, is EAGVAQSPRYKIIEKRQSVAFWCNPISGHATLYWYQQILGQGPKLLIQFQNNGVVDDSQLPKDRFSAERLKGVDSTLKIQPAKLEDSAVYLCASTGVGVEQFFGPGTRLTVL.

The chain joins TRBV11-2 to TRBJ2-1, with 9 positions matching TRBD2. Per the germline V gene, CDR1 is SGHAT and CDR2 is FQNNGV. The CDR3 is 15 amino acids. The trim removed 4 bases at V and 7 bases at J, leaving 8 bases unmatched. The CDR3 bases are TGTGCCAGCAGCTCCTTGGGACTAGCAGGAAATGAGCAGTTCTTC. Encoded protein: CASSSLGLAGNEQFF.

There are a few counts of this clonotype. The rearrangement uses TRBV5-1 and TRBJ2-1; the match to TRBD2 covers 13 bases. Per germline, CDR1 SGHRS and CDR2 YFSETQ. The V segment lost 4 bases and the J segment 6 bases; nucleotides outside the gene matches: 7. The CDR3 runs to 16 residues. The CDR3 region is CASSKPRTSGSNEQFF. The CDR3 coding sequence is TGCGCCAGCAGCAAACCACGGACTAGCGGGAGCAATGAGCAGTTCTTC.

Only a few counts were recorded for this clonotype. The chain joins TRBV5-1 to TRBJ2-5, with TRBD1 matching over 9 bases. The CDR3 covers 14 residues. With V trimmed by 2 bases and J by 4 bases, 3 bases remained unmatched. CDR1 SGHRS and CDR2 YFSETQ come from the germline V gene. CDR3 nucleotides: TGCGCCAGCAGCTTAAAGGGACAGGGAGAGACCCAGTACTTC. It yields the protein CASSLKGQGETQYF.

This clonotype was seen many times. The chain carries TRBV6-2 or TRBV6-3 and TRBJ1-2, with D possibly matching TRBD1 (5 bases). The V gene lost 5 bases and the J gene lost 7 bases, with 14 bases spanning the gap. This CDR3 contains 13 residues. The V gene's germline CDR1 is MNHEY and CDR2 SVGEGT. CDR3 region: CASSRQWMVGYTF. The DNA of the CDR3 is TGTGCCAGCAGTCGACAGTGGATGGTTGGCTACACCTTC.